This is a list of T cell receptor beta chains from one sample in a study of cytomegalovirus exposure and HLA in healthy donors. Sequenced by immunoSEQ multiplex PCR; TCRdb stores in-frame clones only, minus some. The data show some 120,000 clones, 70% to 80% seen once. Sequencing input: PBMCs. Source of these receptors: a man between 25 and 39 years old in good health and CMV-seronegative. Both conserved end residues are part of each CDR3. A D gene is named only where the DNA matches it firmly. Clone size is given for some rows only: seen once, a few or many times, or a class if the clone is expanded.

d_gene: -
abundance: -
v_gene: TRBV27
j_gene: TRBJ1-2
CDR3aa: CASSPTALQGGVVYGYTF
CDR3nt: TGTGCCAGCAGTCCCACCGCCCTCCAGGGTGGTGTTGTCTATGGCTACACCTTC

d_gene: -
abundance: -
v_gene: TRBV11-2
j_gene: TRBJ2-7
CDR3aa: CASSLSGGAYEQYF
CDR3nt: TGTGCCAGCAGCTTGAGCGGAGGCGCCTACGAGCAGTACTTC

d_gene: -
abundance: once
v_gene: TRBV6-1
j_gene: TRBJ2-2
CDR3aa: CASSEALWGANTGELFF
CDR3nt: TGTGCCAGCAGTGAAGCGCTTTGGGGGGCGAACACCGGGGAGCTGTTTTTT

d_gene: -
abundance: few
v_gene: TRBV4-3
j_gene: TRBJ2-3
CDR3aa: CASSQGLGDTQYF
CDR3nt: TGCGCCAGCAGCCAAGGACTTGGAGATACGCAGTATTTT

d_gene: -
abundance: -
v_gene: TRBV6-5
j_gene: TRBJ1-2
CDR3aa: CASSWVGGSSGYTF
CDR3nt: TGTGCCAGCAGTTGGGTCGGAGGTTCATCTGGCTACACCTTC

d_gene: -
abundance: -
v_gene: TRBV18
j_gene: TRBJ1-4
CDR3aa: CASSPGAVGVEKLFF
CDR3nt: TGTGCCAGCTCTCCCGGAGCGGTGGGAGTGGAAAAACTGTTTTTT

d_gene: TRBD1
abundance: -
v_gene: TRBV6-1
j_gene: TRBJ2-7
CDR3aa: CASKTTGGTYEQYF
CDR3nt: TGTGCCAGCAAAACGACAGGGGGGACCTACGAGCAGTACTTC

d_gene: TRBD1
abundance: -
v_gene: TRBV6-5
j_gene: TRBJ1-2
CDR3aa: CASSFRDSFNYGYTF
CDR3nt: TGTGCCAGCAGTTTCCGGGACAGCTTTAACTATGGCTACACCTTC

d_gene: -
abundance: -
v_gene: TRBV28
j_gene: TRBJ1-4
CDR3aa: CASSGTVWEKLFF
CDR3nt: TGTGCCAGCAGTGGGACTGTGTGGGAAAAACTGTTTTTT

d_gene: TRBD2
abundance: -
v_gene: TRBV29-1
j_gene: TRBJ2-1
CDR3aa: CSSGTDSLSYNEQFF
CDR3nt: TGCAGCAGCGGGACGGATTCCCTTTCCTACAATGAGCAGTTCTTC

d_gene: -
abundance: -
v_gene: TRBV6-5
j_gene: TRBJ2-5
CDR3aa: CASSYSGQGIETQYF
CDR3nt: TGTGCCAGCAGTTACTCTGGGCAGGGGATTGAGACCCAGTACTTC

d_gene: TRBD2
abundance: -
v_gene: TRBV7-3
j_gene: TRBJ2-3
CDR3aa: CASSSGLVADTQYF
CDR3nt: TGTGCCAGCAGCTCTGGACTAGTCGCAGATACGCAGTATTTT

d_gene: -
abundance: -
v_gene: TRBV6-5
j_gene: TRBJ1-6
CDR3aa: CATSLSSYNSPLHF
CDR3nt: TGTGCCACCAGTCTCAGCTCCTATAATTCACCCCTCCACTTT

d_gene: TRBD1
abundance: -
v_gene: TRBV7-8
j_gene: TRBJ2-6
CDR3aa: CASSGDSFSSGANVLTF
CDR3nt: TGTGCCAGCAGCGGGGACAGCTTTAGCTCTGGGGCCAACGTCCTGACTTTC

d_gene: TRBD1
abundance: -
v_gene: TRBV6-5
j_gene: TRBJ2-7
CDR3aa: CASSYSGTGSYEQYF
CDR3nt: TGTGCCAGCAGTTACTCCGGGACAGGTTCCTACGAGCAGTACTTC

d_gene: -
abundance: few
v_gene: TRBV7-2
j_gene: TRBJ1-5
CDR3aa: CASRRYSNQPQHF
CDR3nt: TGTGCCAGCAGACGGTATAGCAATCAGCCCCAGCATTTT

d_gene: TRBD2
abundance: -
v_gene: TRBV6-1
j_gene: TRBJ2-1
CDR3aa: CASSESASGSDEQFF
CDR3nt: TGTGCCAGCAGTGAATCGGCTAGCGGGAGCGATGAGCAGTTCTTC

d_gene: TRBD1
abundance: -
v_gene: TRBV6-5
j_gene: TRBJ2-7
CDR3aa: CASSYSRDSTYEQYF
CDR3nt: TGTGCCAGCAGTTACTCACGGGACAGTACCTACGAGCAGTACTTC

d_gene: -
abundance: -
v_gene: TRBV7-9
j_gene: TRBJ1-6
CDR3aa: CASSLSGGYNSPLHF
CDR3nt: TGTGCCAGCAGCCTCAGCGGCGGCTATAATTCACCCCTCCACTTT

d_gene: -
abundance: -
v_gene: TRBV5-4
j_gene: TRBJ2-7
CDR3aa: CASSLPQAYEQYF
CDR3nt: TGTGCCAGCAGCTTACCACAAGCCTACGAGCAGTACTTC

d_gene: -
abundance: -
v_gene: TRBV5-1
j_gene: TRBJ2-7
CDR3aa: CASSPSGYEQYF
CDR3nt: TGCGCCAGCAGCCCATCAGGGTACGAGCAGTACTTC

d_gene: -
abundance: few
v_gene: TRBV5-1
j_gene: TRBJ1-3
CDR3aa: CASSPGGGSGNTIYF
CDR3nt: TGCGCCAGCAGCCCGGGAGGCGGTTCTGGAAACACCATATATTTT

d_gene: -
abundance: -
v_gene: TRBV9
j_gene: TRBJ1-1
CDR3aa: CASSGLGGPSTEAFF
CDR3nt: TGTGCCAGCAGCGGCCTGGGTGGGCCGAGCACTGAAGCTTTCTTT

d_gene: TRBD2
abundance: -
v_gene: TRBV5-4
j_gene: TRBJ2-3
CDR3aa: CASSLGTSGRRTDTQYF
CDR3nt: TGTGCCAGCAGCTTGGGGACTAGCGGGAGACGCACAGATACGCAGTATTTT

d_gene: TRBD1
abundance: -
v_gene: TRBV19
j_gene: TRBJ1-2
CDR3aa: CASSFRQGAISNYGYTF
CDR3nt: TGTGCCAGTAGCTTTCGACAGGGGGCGATTTCTAACTATGGCTACACCTTC

d_gene: TRBD1
abundance: -
v_gene: TRBV9
j_gene: TRBJ1-2
CDR3aa: CASSTTGTANYGYTF
CDR3nt: TGTGCCAGCAGCACTACCGGGACAGCTAACTATGGCTACACCTTC

d_gene: TRBD2
abundance: -
v_gene: TRBV19
j_gene: TRBJ2-7
CDR3aa: CASRPGTSGAYEQYF
CDR3nt: TGTGCCAGTAGACCAGGGACTAGCGGTGCCTACGAGCAGTACTTC

d_gene: TRBD2
abundance: once
v_gene: TRBV5-1
j_gene: TRBJ2-3
CDR3aa: CASSLFASGNTDTQYF
CDR3nt: TGCGCCAGCAGCTTGTTTGCTAGCGGGAACACAGATACGCAGTATTTT

d_gene: TRBD2
abundance: -
v_gene: TRBV7-2
j_gene: TRBJ2-4
CDR3aa: CASSQVGAGAKNIQYF
CDR3nt: TGTGCCAGCAGTCAAGTAGGAGCGGGGGCCAAAAACATTCAGTACTTC